This T cell receptor beta chain was recorded in a study of T-cell memory formation after mild COVID-19. With 0 bases removed from V and 9 bases from J, the gap between germline ends came to 12 bases. CDR3 length equals 13 residues. Germline CDR1 SGHVS, CDR2 FNYEAQ. TCRdb processed the 5' RACE reads anew with MiXCR; each CDR3 protein has one entry. The table lists 500,000 to 650,000 distinct CDR3 sequences, about 20% of them singletons. This chain links TRBV7-6 with TRBJ2-7; a weak D match, TRBD2 (5 bases). The sequencing sample was made of PBMCs or a T cell subset sorted from them (not recorded which). This TCR was sampled from an adult woman who had mild COVID-19 (a few samples of this study predate the infection). Cell type and time point are not known. The CDR3 DNA reads as TGTGCCAGCAGCTTAGCGATCGGAGGATGGCAGTACTTC. Amino acids: CASSLAIGGWQYF.